These 25 T cell receptor beta chains were sequenced from one sample in a study of T cells in Graves' hyperthyroidism and ophthalmopathy. RNA transcripts provided the source from which TCR beta CDR3 regions were amplified. The primer set for the first-round RT-PCR of the TCR CDR3 was HTBI. TCRdb used MiXCR to reprocess the multiplex PCR reads, holding one entry per CDR3 protein. The sample shows about 640,000 distinct CDR3 sequences, roughly 20% of them seen only once. Sequenced input: blood. These receptors all stem from a man aged 30 to 45 with Graves' ophthalmopathy.

About this clonotype itself: A read error is possible here, since a much larger clone lies one base away. The chain recombines TRBV2 with TRBJ1-3; D gene ambiguous. Germline-derived CDR1 and CDR2 are SNHLY and FYNNEI. The CDR3 sequence is 14 residues long. The V end was cut by 6 bases, the J end by 1 base, with 10 bases between. CDR3 nucleotide sequence: TGTGCCAGCAGGGCAGAGGCTTCTGGAAACACCATATATTTT. Translating gives CASRAEASGNTIYF. Supplemented by reference TRBV2 and TRBJ1-3, the full variable domain reads EPEVTQTPSHQVTQMGQEVILRCVPISNHLYFYWYRQILGQKVEFLVSFYNNEISEKSEIFDDQFSVERPDGSNFTLKIRSTKLEDSAMYFCASRAEASGNTIYFGEGSWLTVV.

The V call is TRBV30, the J call TRBJ2-3; a weak D match, TRBD1 (5 bases). V was trimmed by 0 bases and J by 3 bases, leaving 13 bases between them. The CDR3 loop spans 15 amino acids. Germline V gene lookup returns CDR1 GTSNPN and CDR2 SVGIG (reference sequence). In DNA form, the CDR3 reads TGTGCCTGGAGTGTTGGCAGGGTATTAACAGATACGCAGTATTTT. Protein product: CAWSVGRVLTDTQYF. Drawing the rest from reference TRBV30 and TRBJ2-3, the complete variable domain is SQTIHQWPATLVQPVGSPLSLECTVEGTSNPNLYWYRQAAGRGLQLLFYSVGIGQISSEVPQNLSASRPQDRQFILSSKKLLLSDSGFYLCAWSVGRVLTDTQYFGPGTRLTVL.

This clonotype was detected ten times or more. The genes are TRBV20-1 and TRBJ2-1, with D unclear. The CDR3 runs 16 residues. Trimming removed 0 bases at V and 4 bases at J, with 16 bases between. The germline V gene has CDR1 DFQATT and CDR2 SNEGSKA (reference sequence). The CDR3 sequence is CSARDRRSPTYNEQFF. The DNA of the CDR3 is TGCAGTGCTAGAGATCGAAGGAGCCCCACTTACAATGAGCAGTTCTTC.

This clonotype has only a few counts. The rearrangement uses TRBV7-2 and TRBJ2-6, with D tentatively TRBD1 (5 bases). Trimming took off 3 bases at V and 4 bases at J, with 10 bases between the two ends. The CDR3 sequence is 15 residues long. From germline, CDR1 is SGHTA and CDR2 FQGNSA. This chain's CDR3 is CASSLIGVGANVLTF. CDR3 sequence (DNA): TGTGCCAGCAGCTTGATAGGGGTCGGGGCCAACGTCCTGACTTTC.

The V call is TRBV4-3, the J call TRBJ2-7; 9 nucleotides line up with TRBD1. Germline assignment: CDR1 LGHNA and CDR2 YSLEER. V gave up 0 bases and J gave up 6 bases; unmatched junction bases: 6. This CDR3 has 15 residues. Here the CDR3 reads CASSQDGTGGGEQYF. As DNA, the CDR3 is TGCGCCAGCAGCCAAGACGGCACAGGGGGCGGCGAGCAGTACTTC.

This clonotype was detected many times. This chain connects TRBV5-1 to TRBJ2-1; 10 bases agree with TRBD2. The CDR3 length is 15 residues. From germline, CDR1 is SGHRS and CDR2 YFSETQ. Trimming cost V 2 bases and J 3 bases; bases outside gene matches: 2. CDR3 protein: CASSFTSGNYNEQFF. Here the CDR3 DNA reads TGCGCCAGCAGCTTCACTAGCGGGAACTACAATGAGCAGTTCTTC.

There are a few counts of this clonotype. The J gene is TRBJ2-3, the V gene TRBV5-1, with D tentatively TRBD1 or TRBD2 (5 bases each). Germline-derived CDR1 and CDR2 are SGHRS and YFSETQ. The CDR3 extends over 15 amino acids. V lost 2 bases and J lost 2, with 12 bases in between. CDR3 in amino acids: CASSFWGSLTDTQYF. CDR3 DNA: TGCGCCAGCAGCTTCTGGGGGTCCCTCACAGATACGCAGTATTTT.

The CDR3 is CASSQDALAVYNEQFF. CDR3 sequence (DNA): TGCGCCAGCAGCCAAGATGCACTAGCGGTCTACAATGAGCAGTTCTTC. The chain links TRBV4-3 to TRBJ2-1; 8 bases match TRBD2. The CDR3 consists of 16 residues. CDR1 and CDR2 (germline): LGHNA, YSLEER. The V gene end was trimmed by 0 bases and the J gene end by 3 bases; junction bases not matched to a gene: 4.

This clonotype was picked up a small number of times. The rearrangement links TRBV19 to TRBJ1-5; D is perhaps TRBD1 (5 bases). Per the germline V gene, CDR1 is LNHDA and CDR2 is SQIVND (reference sequence). The CDR3 runs to 15 residues. With 0 bases removed from V and 9 bases from J, the gap between germline ends came to 15 bases. The CDR3 loop is CASSIDDSGQGPQHF. CDR3 DNA: TGTGCCAGTAGTATAGATGACAGCGGTCAAGGGCCCCAGCATTTT.

The chain is built from TRBV7-3 and TRBJ1-1, with 10 bases identical to TRBD1. CDR3 size: 16 residues. Trimming removed 5 bases from V and 3 bases from J; junction bases left unmatched: 9. The germline V gene has CDR1 SGHTA and CDR2 FQGTGA. Here the CDR3 DNA reads TGTGCCAGCAGCCCTCGACAGGGGGCAACGGACACTGAAGCTTTCTTT. Translated: CASSPRQGATDTEAFF.

This clonotype was picked up a small number of times. V gene TRBV24-1 combines with J gene TRBJ2-1; D tentatively fits TRBD1 or TRBD2 (5 bases each). The CDR3 is 15 residues long. Germline V gene sequence: CDR1 KGHDR, CDR2 SFDVKD. The V end was cut by 7 bases, the J end by 5 bases, with 17 bases between. CDR3 DNA: TGTGCCACCAGGGGGGACGGACGTAGCCACAATGAGCAGTTCTTC. This gives the protein CATRGDGRSHNEQFF.

The V gene is TRBV25-1, the J gene TRBJ2-7; TRBD2 matches 12 bases. The V and J ends lost 2 bases and 7 bases, in that order; junction bases with no gene match: 0. The germline V gene has CDR1 MGHDK and CDR2 SYGVNS. The CDR3 is 13 amino acids. This CDR3 reads CASSEGTSGEQYF. CDR3 in DNA: TGTGCCAGCAGTGAAGGGACTAGCGGGGAGCAGTACTTC.

This clonotype came up a few times. The rearrangement uses TRBV6-1 and TRBJ2-7; 9 bases map to TRBD1. Germline V gene sequence: CDR1 MNHNS, CDR2 SASEGT. V lost 6 bases to trimming and J lost 3 bases; unmatched junction nucleotides: 6. This CDR3 comprises 14 residues. CDR3 coding DNA: TGTGCCAGCAGGGGGACAGGGCAGGTCTACGAGCAGTACTTC. Translation gives CASRGTGQVYEQYF.

The V gene is TRBV2, the J gene TRBJ2-1; D possibly uses TRBD1 or TRBD2 (5 bases each). The germline V gene encodes CDR1 SNHLY and CDR2 FYNNEI. The CDR3 extends over 13 amino acids. The V gene lost 8 bases and the J gene lost 8 bases, with 16 bases spanning the gap. CDR3 amino acids: CASRGTSGDEQFF. CDR3 nucleotide sequence: TGTGCCAGCCGGGGCACGTCGGGCGATGAGCAGTTCTTC. The full variable domain, rest sourced from reference TRBV2 and TRBJ2-1, is EPEVTQTPSHQVTQMGQEVILRCVPISNHLYFYWYRQILGQKVEFLVSFYNNEISEKSEIFDDQFSVERPDGSNFTLKIRSTKLEDSAMYFCASRGTSGDEQFFGPGTRLTVL.

This clonotype has only a few counts. V and J are TRBV14 and TRBJ2-7, with 7 bases fitting TRBD1. This CDR3 has 13 amino acids. Germline V gene data show CDR1 as SGHDN and CDR2 as FVKESK. The V and J ends lost 6 bases and 3 bases, in that order; junction bases with no gene match: 5. CDR3 region: CASRRQGDYEQYF. The CDR3 region has the DNA TGTGCCAGCAGGAGACAGGGTGACTACGAGCAGTACTTC.

V usage is TRBV28 and J usage is TRBJ1-1; possible D gene TRBD1, 5 bases. This CDR3 contains 15 residues. The germline V gene has CDR1 MDHEN and CDR2 SYDVKM. V was shortened by 6 bases and J by 4 bases, with 18 bases between the two germline ends. CDR3 DNA sequence: TGTGCCAGCAGCTCTCTCCAGGGTCTGGGCACTGAAGCTTTCTTT. This gives the protein CASSSLQGLGTEAFF. Complete variable domain (other parts from reference TRBV28 and TRBJ1-1): DVKVTQSSRYLVKRTGEKVFLECVQDMDHENMFWYRQDPGLGLRLIYFSYDVKMKEKGDIPEGYSVSREKKERFSLILESASTNQTSMYLCASSSLQGLGTEAFFGQGTRLTVV.

This clonotype was counted a few times. The chain couples TRBV29-1 to TRBJ2-5, with D perhaps TRBD1 or TRBD2 (5 bases each). V gave up 5 bases and J gave up 3 bases, with 13 bases separating them. This CDR3 is 13 amino acids long. Germline CDR1 is SQVTM and CDR2 is ANQGSEA. The CDR3 DNA sequence: TGCAGCGTTCCCCGGGACCCAGAAGAGACCCAGTACTTC. It yields the protein CSVPRDPEETQYF.

This chain connects TRBV20-1 to TRBJ2-7; D may be TRBD2 (5 bases). The V and J ends lost 6 bases and 2 bases respectively, with 17 bases between them. Per germline, CDR1 DFQATT and CDR2 SNEGSKA (reference sequence). The CDR3 spans 14 residues. This chain's CDR3 is CSARPRAETYEQYF. The CDR3, as DNA: TGCAGTGCCCGCCCCCGAGCGGAAACCTACGAGCAGTACTTC.

The chain couples TRBV20-1 to TRBJ2-7; TRBD2 aligns across 9 bases. This CDR3 comprises 13 residues. The V gene's germline CDR1 is DFQATT and CDR2 SNEGSKA (reference sequence). V lost 3 bases and J lost 5; bases outside the gene matches: 5. DNA for the CDR3: TGCAGTGCTAGTGATAGCGGGAGTGACGAGCAGTACTTC. As protein: CSASDSGSDEQYF.

The rearrangement uses TRBV30 and TRBJ2-1; 9 bases are a match to TRBD1. V dropped 2 bases and J dropped 7; count of bases not matched to a gene: 27. Germline CDR1 and CDR2: GTSNPN and SVGIG (reference sequence). This CDR3 has 21 residues. The CDR3 spells CAWSQPDRGNRLGQGGNEQFF. The CDR3 bases are TGTGCCTGGAGTCAGCCGGACAGGGGAAACAGGTTAGGCCAAGGGGGTAATGAGCAGTTCTTC.

This clonotype occurred a few times. V usage is TRBV28 and J usage is TRBJ1-4; D gene uncertain. This CDR3 region has 17 residues. Per the germline V gene, CDR1 is MDHEN and CDR2 is SYDVKM. Trimming removed 3 bases from V and 5 bases from J, with 19 bases in between. The CDR3 coding sequence is TGTGCCAGCAGTTTCAACCCAACCCTAGCCACCAATGAAAAACTGTTTTTT. Translating it yields CASSFNPTLATNEKLFF.

The table lists this clonotype with a few counts. This chain links TRBV7-3 with TRBJ2-1; D is uncertain. The CDR3 runs to 13 residues. The V and J ends lost 9 bases and 8 bases respectively, with 17 bases between them. Germline V gene lookup returns CDR1 SGHTA and CDR2 FQGTGA. CDR3 DNA: TGTGCCAGTCAACTCCGGACCGGCGATGAGCAGTTCTTC. Residues: CASQLRTGDEQFF.

This clonotype was counted between two and nine times. The chain employs TRBV7-9 and TRBJ2-7; D not resolved. CDR1 SEHNR and CDR2 FQNEAQ come from the germline V gene (reference sequence). This CDR3 comprises 13 residues. V lost 4 bases to trimming and J lost 6 bases, with 13 bases between them. The chain's CDR3 is CASSSPEVAEQYF. CDR3 bases: TGTGCCAGCAGCTCCCCAGAGGTGGCCGAGCAGTACTTC.

The table lists this clonotype with a few counts. The chain joins TRBV2 to TRBJ2-7; no clear D gene. CDR1 is SNHLY and CDR2 is FYNNEI in the germline V gene. This CDR3 comprises 14 residues. The V and J ends lost 5 bases and 2 bases respectively, with 13 bases between them. CDR3 sequence (DNA): TGTGCCAGCAGTCAAAGTATTATTACCTACGAGCAGTACTTC. As protein: CASSQSIITYEQYF. The complete variable domain, with remaining parts taken from reference TRBV2 and TRBJ2-7, reads EPEVTQTPSHQVTQMGQEVILRCVPISNHLYFYWYRQILGQKVEFLVSFYNNEISEKSEIFDDQFSVERPDGSNFTLKIRSTKLEDSAMYFCASSQSIITYEQYFGPGTRLTVT.

This clonotype was seen a handful of times. V and J are TRBV15 and TRBJ2-2; possibly TRBD1 for D (5 bases). CDR1 and CDR2 (germline): LNHNV, YYDKDF (reference sequence). CDR3 length: 16 residues. Trimming took off 5 bases at V and 9 bases at J, with 22 bases between the two ends. CDR3 residues: CATSGNPSTAWRELFF. The CDR3 DNA reads as TGTGCCACCAGCGGAAACCCTTCGACAGCCTGGCGGGAGCTGTTTTTT.